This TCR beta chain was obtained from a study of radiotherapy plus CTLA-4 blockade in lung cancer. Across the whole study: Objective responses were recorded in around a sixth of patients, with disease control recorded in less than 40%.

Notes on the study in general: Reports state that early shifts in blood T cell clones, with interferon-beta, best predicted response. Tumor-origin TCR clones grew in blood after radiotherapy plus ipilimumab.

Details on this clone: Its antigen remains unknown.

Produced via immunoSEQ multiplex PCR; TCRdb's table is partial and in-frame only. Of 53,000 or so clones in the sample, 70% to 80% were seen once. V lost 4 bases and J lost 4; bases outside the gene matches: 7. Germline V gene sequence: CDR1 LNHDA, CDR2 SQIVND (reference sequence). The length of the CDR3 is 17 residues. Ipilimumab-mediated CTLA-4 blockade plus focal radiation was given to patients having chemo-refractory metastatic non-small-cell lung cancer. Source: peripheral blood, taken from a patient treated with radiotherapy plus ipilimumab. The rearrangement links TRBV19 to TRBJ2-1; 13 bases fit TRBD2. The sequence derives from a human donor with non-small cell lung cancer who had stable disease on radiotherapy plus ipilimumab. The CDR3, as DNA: TGTGCCAGTAGTACGTTGGGACTAGCGGGGTTTTACAATGAGCAGTTCTTC. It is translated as CASSTLGLAGFYNEQFF.